This T cell receptor (beta chain) stems from a study of shared clonotypes between healthy human individuals. Findings of the study overall: Having only a few donors restricted how much genetic and exposure-history diversity was captured. Rarefaction analysis demonstrated incomplete sorted-subset sequencing notwithstanding large depth.

This clone was found once. The antigen is undetermined. Clones were read by immunoSEQ multiplex PCR, and TCRdb kept only the in-frame ones, dropping some. The sample lists about 1.5 million clones; 98% were seen once. CD4+ cells were split into CD45RA+ naive and CD45RA-negative memory subsets. V shed 3 bases and J shed 5 bases, with 13 bases lying between them. Germline V gene sequence: CDR1 LNHNV, CDR2 YYDKDF (reference sequence). The length of the CDR3 is 14 residues. The chain carries TRBV15 and TRBJ2-5; D may be TRBD1 or TRBD2 (6 bases each). The sequence was obtained from a man aged 25-40 years in good health. Sequenced: naive CD4+ T cells sorted from blood. This sample's subset: CD45RA+ positively selected. CDR3 protein: CATSREGVRETQYF. DNA of the CDR3: TGTGCCACCAGCAGGGAGGGGGTTCGTGAGACCCAGTACTTC.